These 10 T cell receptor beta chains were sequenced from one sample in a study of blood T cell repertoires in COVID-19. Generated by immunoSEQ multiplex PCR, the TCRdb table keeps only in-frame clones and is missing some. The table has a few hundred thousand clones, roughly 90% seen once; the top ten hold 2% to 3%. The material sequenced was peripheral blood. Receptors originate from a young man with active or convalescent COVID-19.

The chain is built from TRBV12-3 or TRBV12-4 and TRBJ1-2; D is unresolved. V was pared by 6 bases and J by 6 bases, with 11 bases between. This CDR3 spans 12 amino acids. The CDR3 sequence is CASRRPQNGYTF. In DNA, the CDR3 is TGTGCCAGCAGGCGCCCCCAAAATGGCTACACCTTC.

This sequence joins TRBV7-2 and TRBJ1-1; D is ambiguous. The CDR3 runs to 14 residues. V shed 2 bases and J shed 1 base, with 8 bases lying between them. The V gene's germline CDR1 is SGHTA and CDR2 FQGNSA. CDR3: CASSLSQPNTEAFF. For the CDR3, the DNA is TGTGCCAGCAGCTTATCACAGCCGAACACTGAAGCTTTCTTT.

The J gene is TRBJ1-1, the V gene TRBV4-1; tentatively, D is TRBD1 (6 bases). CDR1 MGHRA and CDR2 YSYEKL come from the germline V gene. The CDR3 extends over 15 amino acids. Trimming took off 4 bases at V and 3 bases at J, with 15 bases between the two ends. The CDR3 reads CASSPPRTADTEAFF. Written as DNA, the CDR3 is TGCGCCAGCAGCCCACCCCGGACAGCAGACACTGAAGCTTTCTTT.

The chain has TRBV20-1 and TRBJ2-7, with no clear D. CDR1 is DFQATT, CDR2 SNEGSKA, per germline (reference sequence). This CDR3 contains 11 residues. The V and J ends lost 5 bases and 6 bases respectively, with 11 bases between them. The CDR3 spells CSAPEKGEQYF. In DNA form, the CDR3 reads TGCAGTGCTCCGGAGAAAGGCGAGCAGTACTTC.

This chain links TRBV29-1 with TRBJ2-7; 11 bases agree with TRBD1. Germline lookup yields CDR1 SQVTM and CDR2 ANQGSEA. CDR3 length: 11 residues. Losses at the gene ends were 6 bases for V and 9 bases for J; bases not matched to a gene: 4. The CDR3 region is CSVGQGVLQYF. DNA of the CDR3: TGCAGCGTGGGACAGGGGGTATTGCAGTACTTC.

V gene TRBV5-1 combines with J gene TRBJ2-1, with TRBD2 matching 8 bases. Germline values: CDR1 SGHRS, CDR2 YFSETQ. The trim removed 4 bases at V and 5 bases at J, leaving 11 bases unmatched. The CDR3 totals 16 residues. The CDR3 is CASSREGTRDHNEQFF. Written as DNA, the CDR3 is TGCGCCAGCAGCAGGGAGGGGACTAGGGACCACAATGAGCAGTTCTTC.

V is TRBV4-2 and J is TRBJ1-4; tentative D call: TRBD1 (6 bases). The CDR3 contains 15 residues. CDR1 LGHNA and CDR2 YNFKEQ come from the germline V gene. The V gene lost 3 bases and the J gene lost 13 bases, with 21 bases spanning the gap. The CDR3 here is CASSHRRGWDTRLFF. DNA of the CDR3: TGTGCCAGCAGCCACCGACGTGGTTGGGACACGAGACTGTTTTTT.

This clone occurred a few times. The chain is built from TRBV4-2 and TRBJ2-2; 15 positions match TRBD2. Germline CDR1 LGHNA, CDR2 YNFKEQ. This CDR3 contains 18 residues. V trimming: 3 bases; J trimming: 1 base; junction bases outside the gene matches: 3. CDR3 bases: TGTGCCAGCAGCCAGAGGACTAGCGGGGGGGTGAACACCGGGGAGCTGTTTTTT. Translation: CASSQRTSGGVNTGELFF.

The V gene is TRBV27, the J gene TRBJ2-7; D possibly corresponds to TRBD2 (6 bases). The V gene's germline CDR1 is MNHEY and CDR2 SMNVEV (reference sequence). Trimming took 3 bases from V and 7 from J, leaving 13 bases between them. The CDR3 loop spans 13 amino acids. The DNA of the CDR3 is TGTGCCAGCAGTTTGTATGCAGGAGGGGAGCAGTACTTC. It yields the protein CASSLYAGGEQYF.

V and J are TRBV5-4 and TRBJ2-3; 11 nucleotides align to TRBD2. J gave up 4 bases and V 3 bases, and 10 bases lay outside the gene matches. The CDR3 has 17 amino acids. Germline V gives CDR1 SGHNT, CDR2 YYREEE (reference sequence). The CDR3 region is CASSSTSGRRDADTQYF. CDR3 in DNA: TGTGCCAGCAGCTCTACTAGCGGGAGACGTGACGCAGATACGCAGTATTTT.